The 29 T cell receptor beta chains reported below all come from one sample, sequenced in a study of CXCR3-negative and CXCR3-positive naive CD8 T cells. 5' RACE with UMI labels generated the TRB cDNA libraries. TCRdb reanalyzed the 5' RACE reads and collapses them to one entry per CDR3 protein, without DNA. This sample's table has 92,000 or so distinct CDR3 sequences. Sequencing was done on a sample of naive CXCR3- CD8+ T cells from blood. This sample's subset: CD45RO-CCR7+CD27+CD95- naive CD8+ T cells lacking CXCR3 (TNR3-). The receptors shown here come from a human donor in good health. Some clones in this sample may be carry-over from other donors' samples.

V gene TRBV29-1 combines with J gene TRBJ2-3; the TCRdb D gene call, TRBD1, has no DNA to confirm it. The CDR3 runs to 15 residues. Germline CDR1 is SQVTM and CDR2 is ANQGSEA. This CDR3 reads CSVAGGGKSTDTQYF.

This chain connects TRBV29-1 to TRBJ2-7; no DNA is available, so the TRBD1 call from TCRdb remains unchecked. This CDR3 is 12 amino acids long. The germline V gene has CDR1 SQVTM and CDR2 ANQGSEA. The CDR3 loop reads CSGRDVSYEQYF.

This CDR3 is CASSLVPGSLNEQYF. The rearrangement joins TRBV5-1 to TRBJ2-7; TCRdb picks TRBD2, but there is no DNA to check that call. Germline V lookup: CDR1 SGHRS, CDR2 YFSETQ. The CDR3 loop spans 15 amino acids. The full variable domain, completed using reference TRBV5-1 and TRBJ2-7, is KAGVTQTPRYLIKTRGQQVTLSCSPISGHRSVSWYQQTPGQGLQFLFEYFSETQRNKGNFPGRFSGRQFSNSRSEMNVSTLELGDSALYLCASSLVPGSLNEQYFGPGTRLTVT.

The J gene is TRBJ2-3, the V gene TRBV7-6; TCRdb's D call of TRBD2 is untestable without DNA. The CDR3 extends over 16 amino acids. Germline V gives CDR1 SGHVS, CDR2 FNYEAQ. This CDR3 reads CASTPGLDGFTDTQYF.

The chain carries TRBV29-1 and TRBJ2-1. The CDR3 sequence is 14 residues long. Germline CDR1 is SQVTM and CDR2 is ANQGSEA. CDR3 protein: CSVPRGSSYNEQFF.

V and J are TRBV4-1 and TRBJ2-1; TCRdb proposes TRBD1, but this gene call is untestable without DNA. The germline gives CDR1 MGHRA, CDR2 YSYEKL. The CDR3 spans 13 residues. The CDR3 here is CASSLTGGVEQFF.

This rearrangement joins TRBV14 to TRBJ2-2; TCRdb gives TRBD2 as the D gene, but with no DNA this cannot be confirmed. The CDR3 extends over 17 amino acids. CDR1 is SGHDN, CDR2 FVKESK, per germline. The CDR3: CASSRDWGSATTGELFF. The variable domain in full, completed from reference TRBV14 and TRBJ2-2, reads EAGVTQFPSHSVIEKGQTVTLRCDPISGHDNLYWYRRVMGKEIKFLLHFVKESKQDESGMPNNRFLAERTGGTYSTLKVQPAELEDSGVYFCASSRDWGSATTGELFFGEGSRLTVL.

V usage is TRBV11-2 and J usage is TRBJ2-3. The CDR3 extends over 11 amino acids. CDR1 and CDR2 from the germline V gene are SGHAT and FQNNGV. CDR3 sequence reads: CASSFTDTQYF.

The chain combines TRBV29-1 with TRBJ2-3; TCRdb's D gene call, TRBD2, goes unchecked for lack of DNA. The CDR3 runs 13 residues. Per germline, CDR1 SQVTM and CDR2 ANQGSEA. The chain's CDR3 is CSGLAGVANTQYF.

This chain joins TRBV28 and TRBJ2-1; the D call from TCRdb, TRBD1, cannot be confirmed without DNA. The CDR3 runs 14 residues. Germline CDR1 and CDR2: MDHEN and SYDVKM. CDR3 residues: CASSFRGEYNEQFF.

This sequence joins TRBV6-5 and TRBJ1-6. CDR1 is MNHEY, CDR2 SVGAGI, per germline. This CDR3 comprises 12 residues. CDR3 region: CASSYTNSPLHF.

The chain recombines TRBV20-1 with TRBJ2-3; as DNA is missing, the TRBD1 call by TCRdb cannot be tested. CDR1 DFQATT and CDR2 SNEGSKA come from the germline V gene (reference sequence). CDR3 length: 17 amino acids. The CDR3 spells CSARDALGLVLTDTQYF.

The chain is built from TRBV19 and TRBJ2-1; with no DNA, the TCRdb D assignment of TRBD1 cannot be verified. The CDR3 is 15 residues long. Germline V gives CDR1 LNHDA, CDR2 SQIVND (reference sequence). CDR3 protein: CASSIGDGGGNEQFF. The variable domain in full, completed from reference TRBV19 and TRBJ2-1, reads DGGITQSPKYLFRKEGQNVTLSCEQNLNHDAMYWYRQDPGQGLRLIYYSQIVNDFQKGDIAEGYSVSREKKESFPLTVTSAQKNPTAFYLCASSIGDGGGNEQFFGPGTRLTVL.

The chain carries TRBV30 and TRBJ2-7; TCRdb calls TRBD1, which cannot be checked without DNA. The CDR3 has 15 residues. From germline, CDR1 is GTSNPN and CDR2 SVGIG (reference sequence). CDR3 amino acids: CAWKGGTGGGFEQYF.

The chain recombines TRBV28 with TRBJ1-1; TCRdb picks TRBD1, but there is no DNA to check that call. Germline CDR1 MDHEN, CDR2 SYDVKM. The CDR3 is 12 amino acids. CDR3 sequence reads: CASSPLTGEAFF.

The rearrangement joins TRBV6-2 or TRBV6-3 to TRBJ2-1; with no DNA, the TCRdb D assignment of TRBD1 cannot be verified. CDR1 is MNHEY and CDR2 is SVGEGT in the germline V gene. This CDR3 is built from 14 residues. CDR3 in amino acids: CASSYSFIPGEQFF.

The chain couples TRBV12-3 or TRBV12-4 to TRBJ2-1; TCRdb picks TRBD1, but there is no DNA to check that call. The CDR3 extends over 13 amino acids. CDR3 protein: CATMGDGYNEQFF.

The J gene is TRBJ2-6, the V gene TRBV7-6; TCRdb returns TRBD1, unconfirmable since there is no DNA. The germline V gene has CDR1 SGHVS and CDR2 FNYEAQ. The CDR3 length is 18 residues. This CDR3 reads CASSSEGQTYSGANVLTF.

This rearrangement joins TRBV4-2 to TRBJ2-2; TCRdb's D call of TRBD1 is untestable without DNA. The CDR3 is 16 residues long. CDR1 and CDR2 from the germline V gene are LGHNA and YNFKEQ. This chain's CDR3 is CASSPKGQGNTGELFF.

V usage is TRBV6-5 and J usage is TRBJ2-2; there is no DNA to check the TCRdb D call of TRBD1. CDR1 and CDR2 from the germline V gene are MNHEY and SVGAGI. The CDR3 is 16 residues long. Here the CDR3 reads CASTPGTGSNTGELFF.

The chain has TRBV6-4 and TRBJ2-3; TCRdb names TRBD2, which stays unverified in the absence of DNA. There are 14 residues in the CDR3. Germline V lookup: CDR1 MRHNA, CDR2 SNTAGT. The chain's CDR3 is CASSDTSGTDTQYF.

This sequence joins TRBV29-1 and TRBJ1-2; TCRdb gives TRBD1 as the D gene, but with no DNA this cannot be confirmed. Germline V CDR1 and CDR2: SQVTM, ANQGSEA. The CDR3 sequence is 13 residues long. CDR3: CSVEGDKNYGYTF.

The genes are TRBV10-3 and TRBJ2-7; TCRdb proposes TRBD2, but this gene call is untestable without DNA. CDR1 and CDR2 (germline): ENHRY, SYGVKD. The CDR3 loop spans 15 amino acids. This chain's CDR3 is CAISGPASQSYEQYF.

The gene calls are TRBV7-9 and TRBJ2-5; the D gene TCRdb calls, TRBD2, cannot be checked with no DNA. This CDR3 has 13 amino acids. Germline V lookup: CDR1 SEHNR, CDR2 FQNEAQ (reference sequence). CDR3 protein: CDSSSTSEETQYF. The full variable domain, in which reference TRBV7-9 and TRBJ2-5 provide the parts outside the CDR3, is DTGVSQNPRHKITKRGQNVTFRCDPISEHNRLYWYRQTLGQGPEFLTYFQNEAQLEKSRLLSDRFSAERPKGSFSTLEIQRTEQGDSAMYLCDSSSTSEETQYFGPGTRLLVL.

This rearrangement joins TRBV7-9 to TRBJ2-7; as DNA is missing, the TRBD1 call by TCRdb cannot be tested. Germline V CDR1 and CDR2: SEHNR, FQNEAQ (reference sequence). The CDR3 covers 13 residues. This chain's CDR3 is CASSRDLTYEQYF.

The V gene is TRBV12-3 or TRBV12-4, the J gene TRBJ2-1; TCRdb outputs TRBD2, but without DNA this stays unchecked. The CDR3 has 15 amino acids. The CDR3 loop reads CASTPLAGGWGEQFF.

CDR3 protein: CASILTGNNEQFF. J is TRBJ2-1 and V is TRBV11-2; absent DNA, TCRdb's TRBD1 call cannot be checked. CDR1 is SGHAT, CDR2 FQNNGV, per germline. The CDR3 is 13 amino acids.

This rearrangement joins TRBV7-9 to TRBJ2-7; TCRdb gives TRBD1 as the D gene, but with no DNA this cannot be confirmed. The CDR3 runs 14 residues. The germline V gene encodes CDR1 SEHNR and CDR2 FQNEAQ (reference sequence). CDR3 residues: CASSLEGTGYEQYF.

The rearrangement uses TRBV3-1 and TRBJ2-3; TCRdb lists TRBD2, though no DNA is available to test this call. This CDR3 spans 16 amino acids. CDR1 LGHDT and CDR2 YNNKEL come from the germline V gene (reference sequence). CDR3 sequence: CASSPPAGENTDTQYF.